This T cell receptor (beta chain) was recorded in a study of cytomegalovirus exposure and HLA in healthy donors. This CDR3 comprises 12 residues. Per germline, CDR1 SGHRS and CDR2 YFSETQ. V was pared by 2 bases and J by 9 bases, with 1 base of the junction left unmatched. 60 Vbeta and 13 Jbeta primers were used in PCR. Sequenced by immunoSEQ multiplex PCR; TCRdb stores in-frame clones only, minus some. The table records 100,000 to 150,000 clones, around four fifths of them present only once. The chain couples TRBV5-1 to TRBJ2-1, with TRBD1 matching 8 bases. Sequencing used PBMCs. The sequence was collected from a boy younger than 18 in good health and CMV-seronegative. CDR3 sequence reads: CASSLQGGEQFF. The CDR3 bases are TGCGCCAGCAGCTTACAGGGGGGTGAGCAGTTCTTC. The whole variable domain, remainder taken from reference TRBV5-1 and TRBJ2-1, is KAGVTQTPRYLIKTRGQQVTLSCSPISGHRSVSWYQQTPGQGLQFLFEYFSETQRNKGNFPGRFSGRQFSNSRSEMNVSTLELGDSALYLCASSLQGGEQFFGPGTRLTVL.